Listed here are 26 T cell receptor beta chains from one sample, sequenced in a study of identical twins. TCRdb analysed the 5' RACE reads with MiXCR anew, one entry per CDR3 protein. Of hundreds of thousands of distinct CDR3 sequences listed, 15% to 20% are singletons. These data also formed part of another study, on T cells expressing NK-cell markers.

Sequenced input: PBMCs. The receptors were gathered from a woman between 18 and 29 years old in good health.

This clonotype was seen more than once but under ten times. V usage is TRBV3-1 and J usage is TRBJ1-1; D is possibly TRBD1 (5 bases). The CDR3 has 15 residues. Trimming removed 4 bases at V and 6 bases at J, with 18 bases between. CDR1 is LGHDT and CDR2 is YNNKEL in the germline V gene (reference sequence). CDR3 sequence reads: CASSLIGPRGAEAFF. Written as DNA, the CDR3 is TGTGCCAGCAGCCTGATTGGCCCTAGGGGAGCTGAAGCTTTCTTT. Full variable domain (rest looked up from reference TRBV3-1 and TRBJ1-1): DTAVSQTPKYLVTQMGNDKSIKCEQNLGHDTMYWYKQDSKKFLKIMFSYNNKELIINETVPNRFSPKSPDKAHLNLHINSLELGDSAVYFCASSLIGPRGAEAFFGQGTRLTVV.

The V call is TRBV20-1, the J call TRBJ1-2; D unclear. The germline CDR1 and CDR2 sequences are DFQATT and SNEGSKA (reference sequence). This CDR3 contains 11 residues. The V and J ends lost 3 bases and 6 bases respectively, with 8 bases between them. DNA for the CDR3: TGCAGTGCTAGCAACGGCAATGGCTACACCTTC. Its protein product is CSASNGNGYTF.

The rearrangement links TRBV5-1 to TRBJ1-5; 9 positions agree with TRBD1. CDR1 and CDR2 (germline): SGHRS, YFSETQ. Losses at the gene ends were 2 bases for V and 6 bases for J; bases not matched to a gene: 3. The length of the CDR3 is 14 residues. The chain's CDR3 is CASSFETGGQPQHF. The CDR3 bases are TGCGCCAGCAGCTTTGAGACAGGGGGTCAGCCCCAGCATTTT. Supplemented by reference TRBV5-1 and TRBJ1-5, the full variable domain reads KAGVTQTPRYLIKTRGQQVTLSCSPISGHRSVSWYQQTPGQGLQFLFEYFSETQRNKGNFPGRFSGRQFSNSRSEMNVSTLELGDSALYLCASSFETGGQPQHFGDGTRLSIL.

The CDR3 loop reads CSARDRGRVEAFF. CDR3 in DNA: TGCAGTGCTAGAGACAGGGGGCGGGTTGAAGCTTTCTTT. The chain carries TRBV20-1 and TRBJ1-1; TRBD1 aligns across 8 bases. In germline, CDR1 is DFQATT, CDR2 SNEGSKA (reference sequence). This CDR3 comprises 13 residues. V shed 0 bases, J shed 7 bases, and the junction held 4 bases outside the gene matches.

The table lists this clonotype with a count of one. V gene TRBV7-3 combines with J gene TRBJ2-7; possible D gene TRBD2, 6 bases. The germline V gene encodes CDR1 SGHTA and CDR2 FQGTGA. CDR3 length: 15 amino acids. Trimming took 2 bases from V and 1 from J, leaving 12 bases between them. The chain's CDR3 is CASSLVGGKSYEQYF. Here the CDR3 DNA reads TGTGCCAGCAGCTTAGTGGGGGGAAAGTCCTACGAGCAGTACTTC.

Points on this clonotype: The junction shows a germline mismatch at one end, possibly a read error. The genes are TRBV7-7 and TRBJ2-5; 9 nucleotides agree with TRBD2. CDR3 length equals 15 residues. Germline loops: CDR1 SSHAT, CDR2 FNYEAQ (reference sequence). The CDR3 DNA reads TGTGCTAGCAGCCTCGAGGCGGGGGGGCCGGAGACCCAGTACTTC. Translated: CASSLEAGGPETQYF.

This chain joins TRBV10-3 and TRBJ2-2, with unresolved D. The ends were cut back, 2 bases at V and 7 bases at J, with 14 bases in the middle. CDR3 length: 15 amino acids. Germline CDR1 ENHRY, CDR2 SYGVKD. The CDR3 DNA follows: TGTGCCATCAGTGAGCCTTCCCTCTCCAGCGGGGAGCTGTTTTTT. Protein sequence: CAISEPSLSSGELFF.

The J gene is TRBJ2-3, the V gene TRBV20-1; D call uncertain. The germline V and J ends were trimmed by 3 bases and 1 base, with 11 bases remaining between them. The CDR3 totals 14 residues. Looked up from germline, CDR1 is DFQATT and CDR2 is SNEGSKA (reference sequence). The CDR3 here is CSASPEGRTDTQYF. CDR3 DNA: TGCAGTGCTAGCCCTGAAGGGCGCACAGATACGCAGTATTTT.

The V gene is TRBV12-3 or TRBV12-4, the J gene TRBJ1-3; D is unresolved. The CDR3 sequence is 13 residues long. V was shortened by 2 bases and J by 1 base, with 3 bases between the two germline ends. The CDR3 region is CASSLWSGNTIYF. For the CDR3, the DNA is TGTGCCAGCAGTTTATGGTCTGGAAACACCATATATTTT.

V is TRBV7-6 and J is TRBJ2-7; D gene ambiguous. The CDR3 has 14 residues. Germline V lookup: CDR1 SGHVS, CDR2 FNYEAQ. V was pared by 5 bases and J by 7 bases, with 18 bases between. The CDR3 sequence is CASSPQAPPGEQYF. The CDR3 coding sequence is TGTGCCAGCAGCCCACAAGCCCCTCCCGGGGAGCAGTACTTC.

The chain's CDR3 is CASSYKASSDEQFF. For the CDR3, the DNA is TGTGCCAGCAGTTACAAGGCCAGCAGTGATGAGCAGTTCTTC. The chain links TRBV6-5 to TRBJ2-1; D gene ambiguous. V was clipped by 2 bases and J by 8 bases, with 13 bases between them. This CDR3 is 14 amino acids long. Germline lookup yields CDR1 MNHEY and CDR2 SVGAGI.

The DNA for the CDR3 is TGTGCCAGCACGAACTTCAGGAACACCGGGGAGCTGTTTTTT. Protein: CASTNFRNTGELFF. The chain uses TRBV6-2 or TRBV6-3 and TRBJ2-2, with D hard to call. V was shortened by 7 bases and J by 1 base, with 10 bases between the two germline ends. Germline CDR1 is MNHEY and CDR2 is SVGEGT. The CDR3 has 14 residues.

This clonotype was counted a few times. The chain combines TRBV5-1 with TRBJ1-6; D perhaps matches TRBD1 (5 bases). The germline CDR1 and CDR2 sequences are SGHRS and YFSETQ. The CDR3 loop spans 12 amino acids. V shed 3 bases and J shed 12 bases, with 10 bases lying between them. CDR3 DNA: TGCGCCAGCAGCTCGGAGAGGGGACCCCTCCACTTT. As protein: CASSSERGPLHF.

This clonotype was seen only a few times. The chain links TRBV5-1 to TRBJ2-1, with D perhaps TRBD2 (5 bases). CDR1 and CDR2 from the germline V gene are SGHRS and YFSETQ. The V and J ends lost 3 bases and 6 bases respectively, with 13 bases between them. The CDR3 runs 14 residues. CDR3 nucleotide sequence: TGCGCCAGCAGCTACGGGGTTGGTCTCAATGAGCAGTTCTTC. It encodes CASSYGVGLNEQFF. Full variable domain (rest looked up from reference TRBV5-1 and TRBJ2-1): KAGVTQTPRYLIKTRGQQVTLSCSPISGHRSVSWYQQTPGQGLQFLFEYFSETQRNKGNFPGRFSGRQFSNSRSEMNVSTLELGDSALYLCASSYGVGLNEQFFGPGTRLTVL.

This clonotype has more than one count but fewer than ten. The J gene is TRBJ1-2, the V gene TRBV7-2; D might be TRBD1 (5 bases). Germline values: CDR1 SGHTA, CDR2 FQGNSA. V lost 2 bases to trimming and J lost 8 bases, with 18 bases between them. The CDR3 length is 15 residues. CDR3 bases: TGTGCCAGCAGCTTACCCAACTGGGGGGGTCGAGGCTACACCTTC. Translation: CASSLPNWGGRGYTF.

CDR3 region: CASSLEAGGPQTGELFF. The CDR3, as DNA: TGTGCCAGCAGTTTAGAGGCGGGAGGGCCACAGACCGGGGAGCTGTTTTTT. The chain couples TRBV27 to TRBJ2-2, with TRBD2 matching over 9 bases. Germline CDR1 and CDR2: MNHEY and SMNVEV (reference sequence). The CDR3 extends over 17 amino acids. V gave up 2 bases and J gave up 5 bases; unmatched junction bases: 9.

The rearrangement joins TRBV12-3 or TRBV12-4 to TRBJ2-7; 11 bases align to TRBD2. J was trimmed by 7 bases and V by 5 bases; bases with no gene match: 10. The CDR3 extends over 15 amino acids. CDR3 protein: CASSILAGAWGEQYF. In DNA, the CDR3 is TGTGCCAGCAGTATACTAGCGGGGGCTTGGGGGGAGCAGTACTTC.

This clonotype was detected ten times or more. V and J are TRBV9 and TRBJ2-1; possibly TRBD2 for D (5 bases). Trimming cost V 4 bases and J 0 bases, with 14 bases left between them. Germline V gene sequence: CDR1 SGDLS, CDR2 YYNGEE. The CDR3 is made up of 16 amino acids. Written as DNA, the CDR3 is TGTGCCAGCAGCCCCGGAACGGGGAACTCCTACAATGAGCAGTTCTTC. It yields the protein CASSPGTGNSYNEQFF.

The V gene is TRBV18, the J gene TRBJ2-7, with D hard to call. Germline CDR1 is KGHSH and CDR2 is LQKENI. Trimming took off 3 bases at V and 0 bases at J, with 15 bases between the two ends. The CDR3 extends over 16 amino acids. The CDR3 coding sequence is TGTGCCAGCTCACCCCCCGCCGCAGCACGCTCCTACGAGCAGTACTTC. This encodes CASSPPAAARSYEQYF.

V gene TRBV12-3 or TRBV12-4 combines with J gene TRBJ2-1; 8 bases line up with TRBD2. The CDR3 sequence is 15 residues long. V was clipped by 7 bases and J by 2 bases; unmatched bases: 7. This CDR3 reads CASNQAGETYNEQFF. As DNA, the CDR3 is TGTGCCAGCAACCAAGCGGGAGAGACCTACAATGAGCAGTTCTTC.

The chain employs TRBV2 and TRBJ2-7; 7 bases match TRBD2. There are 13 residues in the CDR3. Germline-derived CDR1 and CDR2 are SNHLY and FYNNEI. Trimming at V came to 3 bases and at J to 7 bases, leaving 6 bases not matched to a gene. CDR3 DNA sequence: TGTGCCAGCAGTGACGTGGGGAGGGGAGAGCAGTACTTC. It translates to CASSDVGRGEQYF.

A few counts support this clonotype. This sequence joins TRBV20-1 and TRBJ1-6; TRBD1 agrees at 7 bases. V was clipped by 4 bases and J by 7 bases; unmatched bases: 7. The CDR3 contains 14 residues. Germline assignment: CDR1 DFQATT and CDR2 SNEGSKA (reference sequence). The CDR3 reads CSAKKGALNSPLHF. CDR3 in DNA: TGCAGTGCTAAGAAGGGGGCCCTCAATTCACCCCTCCACTTT.

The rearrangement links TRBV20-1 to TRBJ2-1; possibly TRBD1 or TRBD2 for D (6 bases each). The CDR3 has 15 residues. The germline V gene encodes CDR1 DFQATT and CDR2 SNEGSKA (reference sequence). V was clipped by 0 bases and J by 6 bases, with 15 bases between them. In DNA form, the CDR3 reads TGCAGTGCTAGAGACGGGGGCGAGCTTGCCAATGAGCAGTTCTTC. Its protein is CSARDGGELANEQFF.

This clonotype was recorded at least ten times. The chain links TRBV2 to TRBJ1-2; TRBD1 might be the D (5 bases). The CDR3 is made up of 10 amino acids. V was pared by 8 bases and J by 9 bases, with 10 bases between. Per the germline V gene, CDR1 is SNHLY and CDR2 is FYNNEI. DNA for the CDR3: TGTGCCAGCGGCGGGGGAAGCTACACCTTC. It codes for CASGGGSYTF.

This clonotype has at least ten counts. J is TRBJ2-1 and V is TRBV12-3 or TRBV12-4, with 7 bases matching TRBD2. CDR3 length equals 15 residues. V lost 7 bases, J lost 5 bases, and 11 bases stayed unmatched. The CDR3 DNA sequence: TGTGCCAGCACTTTCTGGGGGGGAAGCCACAATGAGCAGTTCTTC. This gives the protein CASTFWGGSHNEQFF.

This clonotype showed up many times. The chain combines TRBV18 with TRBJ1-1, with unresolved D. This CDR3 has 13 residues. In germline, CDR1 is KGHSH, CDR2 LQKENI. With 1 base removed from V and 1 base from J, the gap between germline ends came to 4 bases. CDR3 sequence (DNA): TGTGCCAGCTCACCACAGACGAACACTGAAGCTTTCTTT. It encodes CASSPQTNTEAFF.